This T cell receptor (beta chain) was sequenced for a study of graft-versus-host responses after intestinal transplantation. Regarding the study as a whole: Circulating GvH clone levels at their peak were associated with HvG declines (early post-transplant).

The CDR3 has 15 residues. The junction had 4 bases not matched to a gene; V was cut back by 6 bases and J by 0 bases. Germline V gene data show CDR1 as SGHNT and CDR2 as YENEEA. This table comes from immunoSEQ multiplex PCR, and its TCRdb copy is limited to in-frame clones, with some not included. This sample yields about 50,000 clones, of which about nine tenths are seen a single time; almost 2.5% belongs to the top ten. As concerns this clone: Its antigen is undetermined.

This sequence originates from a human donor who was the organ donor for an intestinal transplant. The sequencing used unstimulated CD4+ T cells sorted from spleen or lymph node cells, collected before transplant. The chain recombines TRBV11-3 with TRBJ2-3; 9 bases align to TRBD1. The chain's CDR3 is CASRRGTGSTDTQYF. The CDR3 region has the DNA TGTGCCAGCAGGAGGGGGACAGGGAGCACAGATACGCAGTATTTT. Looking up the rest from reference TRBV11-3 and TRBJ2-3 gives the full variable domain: EAGVVQSPRYKIIEKKQPVAFWCNPISGHNTLYWYLQNLGQGPELLIRYENEEAVDDSQLPKDRFSAERLKGVDSTLKIQPAELGDSAVYLCASRRGTGSTDTQYFGPGTRLTVL.